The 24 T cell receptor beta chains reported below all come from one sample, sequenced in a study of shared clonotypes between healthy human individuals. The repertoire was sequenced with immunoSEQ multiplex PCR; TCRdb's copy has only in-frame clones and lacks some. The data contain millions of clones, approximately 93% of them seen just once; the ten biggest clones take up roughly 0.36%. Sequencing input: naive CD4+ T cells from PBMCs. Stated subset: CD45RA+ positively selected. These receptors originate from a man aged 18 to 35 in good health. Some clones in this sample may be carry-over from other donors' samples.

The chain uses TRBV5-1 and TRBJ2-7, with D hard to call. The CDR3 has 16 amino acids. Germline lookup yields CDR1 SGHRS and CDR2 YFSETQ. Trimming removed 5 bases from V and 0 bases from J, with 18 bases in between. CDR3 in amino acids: CASRAAVDRNSYEQYF. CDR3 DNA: TGCGCCAGCAGGGCGGCGGTGGACCGTAACTCCTACGAGCAGTACTTC.

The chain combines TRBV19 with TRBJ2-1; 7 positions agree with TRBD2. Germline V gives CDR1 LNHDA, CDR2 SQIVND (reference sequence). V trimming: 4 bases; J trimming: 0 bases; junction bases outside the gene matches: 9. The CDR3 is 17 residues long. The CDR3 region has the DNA TGTGCCAGTAGTAGCCGACTAGCTGAGAGCTCCTACAATGAGCAGTTCTTC. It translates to CASSSRLAESSYNEQFF.

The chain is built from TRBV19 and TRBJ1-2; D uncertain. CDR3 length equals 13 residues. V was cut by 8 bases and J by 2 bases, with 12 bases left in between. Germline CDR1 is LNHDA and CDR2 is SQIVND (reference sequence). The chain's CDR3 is CASQIGRNYGYTF. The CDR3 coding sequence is TGTGCCAGTCAGATCGGCAGGAACTATGGCTACACCTTC.

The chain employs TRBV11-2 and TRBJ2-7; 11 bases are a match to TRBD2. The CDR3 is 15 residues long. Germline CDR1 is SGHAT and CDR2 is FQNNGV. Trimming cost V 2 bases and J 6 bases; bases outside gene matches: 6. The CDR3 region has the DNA TGTGCCAGCAGCTTAATTCTAGCGGGAGGCGGCGAGCAGTACTTC. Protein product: CASSLILAGGGEQYF.

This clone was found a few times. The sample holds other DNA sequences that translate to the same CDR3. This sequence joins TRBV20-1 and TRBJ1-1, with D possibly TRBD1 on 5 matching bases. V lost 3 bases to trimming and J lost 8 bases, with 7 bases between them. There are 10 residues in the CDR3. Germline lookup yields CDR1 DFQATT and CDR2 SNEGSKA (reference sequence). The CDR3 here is CSARGREAFF. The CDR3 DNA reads TGCAGTGCTAGGGGACGGGAAGCTTTCTTT.

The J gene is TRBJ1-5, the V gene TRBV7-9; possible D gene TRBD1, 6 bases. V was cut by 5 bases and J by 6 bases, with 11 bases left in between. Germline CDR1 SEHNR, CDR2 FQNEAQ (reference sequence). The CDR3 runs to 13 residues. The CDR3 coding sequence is TGTGCCAGCAGCCCCGGACAGTCTCAGCCCCAGCATTTT. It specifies CASSPGQSQPQHF.

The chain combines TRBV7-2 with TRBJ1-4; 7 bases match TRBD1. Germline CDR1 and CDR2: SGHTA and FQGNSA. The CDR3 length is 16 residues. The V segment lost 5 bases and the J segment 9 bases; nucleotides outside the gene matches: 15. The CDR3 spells CASSTDSVGGRQKLFF. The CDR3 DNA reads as TGTGCCAGCAGCACGGACAGTGTAGGGGGCAGGCAAAAACTGTTTTTT. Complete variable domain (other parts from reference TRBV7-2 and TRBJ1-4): GAGVSQSPSNKVTEKGKDVELRCDPISGHTALYWYRQSLGQGLEFLIYFQGNSAPDKSGLPSDRFSAERTGGSVSTLTIQRTQQEDSAVYLCASSTDSVGGRQKLFFGSGTQLSVL.

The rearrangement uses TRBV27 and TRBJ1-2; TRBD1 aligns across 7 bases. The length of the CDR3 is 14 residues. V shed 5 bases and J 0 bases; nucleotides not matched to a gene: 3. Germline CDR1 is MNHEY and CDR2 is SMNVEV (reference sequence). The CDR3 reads CASSRQGTNYGYTF. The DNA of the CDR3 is TGTGCCAGCAGTCGACAGGGAACTAACTATGGCTACACCTTC.

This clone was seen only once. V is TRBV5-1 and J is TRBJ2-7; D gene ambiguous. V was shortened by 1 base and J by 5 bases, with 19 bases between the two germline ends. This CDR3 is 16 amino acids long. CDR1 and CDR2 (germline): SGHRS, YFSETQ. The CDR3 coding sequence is TGCGCCAGCAGCTTGCGGGCTTCAGCGTCGTTGAACGAGCAGTACTTC. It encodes CASSLRASASLNEQYF.

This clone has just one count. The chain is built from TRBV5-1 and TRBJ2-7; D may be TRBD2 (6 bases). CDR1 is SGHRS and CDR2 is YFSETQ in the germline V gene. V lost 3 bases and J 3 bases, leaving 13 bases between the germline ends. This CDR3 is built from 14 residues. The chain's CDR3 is CASSWTGLYYEQYF. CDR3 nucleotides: TGCGCCAGCAGCTGGACGGGACTCTACTACGAGCAGTACTTC. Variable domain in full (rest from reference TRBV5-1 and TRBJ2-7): KAGVTQTPRYLIKTRGQQVTLSCSPISGHRSVSWYQQTPGQGLQFLFEYFSETQRNKGNFPGRFSGRQFSNSRSEMNVSTLELGDSALYLCASSWTGLYYEQYFGPGTRLTVT.

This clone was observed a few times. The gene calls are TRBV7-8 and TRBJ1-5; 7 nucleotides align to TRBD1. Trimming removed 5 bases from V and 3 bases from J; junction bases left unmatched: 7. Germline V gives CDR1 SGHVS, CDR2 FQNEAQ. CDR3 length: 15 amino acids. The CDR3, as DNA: TGTGCCAGCAGCCCGGTGACAGGGATCAATCAGCCCCAGCATTTT. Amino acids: CASSPVTGINQPQHF. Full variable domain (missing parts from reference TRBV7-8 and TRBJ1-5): GAGVSQSPRYKVAKRGQDVALRCDPISGHVSLFWYQQALGQGPEFLTYFQNEAQLDKSGLPSDRFFAERPEGSVSTLKIQRTQQEDSAVYLCASSPVTGINQPQHFGDGTRLSIL.

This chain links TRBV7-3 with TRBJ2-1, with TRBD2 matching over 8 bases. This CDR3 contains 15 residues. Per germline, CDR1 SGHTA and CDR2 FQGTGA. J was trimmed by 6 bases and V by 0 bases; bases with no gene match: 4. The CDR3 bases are TGTGCCAGCAGCTTAACGGGACTAGACGTCAATGAGCAGTTCTTC. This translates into CASSLTGLDVNEQFF.

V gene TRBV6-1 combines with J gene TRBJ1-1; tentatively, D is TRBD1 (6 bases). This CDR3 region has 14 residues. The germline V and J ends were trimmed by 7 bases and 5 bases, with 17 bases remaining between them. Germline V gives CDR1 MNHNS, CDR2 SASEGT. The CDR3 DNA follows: TGTGCCAGCAACCCCCCGGGGGCGGTTACTGAAGCTTTCTTT. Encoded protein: CASNPPGAVTEAFF.

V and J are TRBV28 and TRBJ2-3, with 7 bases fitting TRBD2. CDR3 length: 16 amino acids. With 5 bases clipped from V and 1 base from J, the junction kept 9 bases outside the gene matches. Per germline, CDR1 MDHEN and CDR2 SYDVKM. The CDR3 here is CASSPIGLVGTDTQYF. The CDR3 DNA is TGTGCCAGCAGTCCGATTGGACTAGTCGGCACAGATACGCAGTATTTT. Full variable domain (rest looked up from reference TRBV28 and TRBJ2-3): DVKVTQSSRYLVKRTGEKVFLECVQDMDHENMFWYRQDPGLGLRLIYFSYDVKMKEKGDIPEGYSVSREKKERFSLILESASTNQTSMYLCASSPIGLVGTDTQYFGPGTRLTVL.

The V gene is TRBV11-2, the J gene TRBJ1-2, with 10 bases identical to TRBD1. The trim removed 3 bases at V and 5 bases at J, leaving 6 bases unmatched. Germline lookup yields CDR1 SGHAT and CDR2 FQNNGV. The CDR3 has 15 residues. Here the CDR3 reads CASSFPGTGAYGYTF. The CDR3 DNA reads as TGTGCCAGCAGCTTCCCCGGGACAGGGGCTTATGGCTACACCTTC.

The CDR3 sequence: CAWVGDGAGTEAFF. As DNA, the CDR3 is TGTGCCTGGGTGGGGGACGGGGCCGGAACTGAAGCTTTCTTT. V gene TRBV30 combines with J gene TRBJ1-1, with D possibly being TRBD1 (5 bases). The CDR3 spans 14 residues. The ends were cut back, 5 bases at V and 5 bases at J, with 18 bases in the middle. The germline V gene encodes CDR1 GTSNPN and CDR2 SVGIG (reference sequence).

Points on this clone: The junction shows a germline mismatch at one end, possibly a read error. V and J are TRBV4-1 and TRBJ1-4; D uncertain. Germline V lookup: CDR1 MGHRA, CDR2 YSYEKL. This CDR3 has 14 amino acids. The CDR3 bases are TGCGCCAGCAGCGAAGAGGTCGCTAATGAAAAACTGTTTTTT. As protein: CASSEEVANEKLFF.

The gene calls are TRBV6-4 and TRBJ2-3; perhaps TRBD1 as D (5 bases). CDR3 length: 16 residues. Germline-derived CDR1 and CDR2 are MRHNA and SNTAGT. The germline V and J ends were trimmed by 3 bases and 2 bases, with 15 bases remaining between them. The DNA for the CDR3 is TGTGCCAGCAGTGAAGGGGTCTTCCAAGCCACAGATACGCAGTATTTT. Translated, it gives CASSEGVFQATDTQYF.

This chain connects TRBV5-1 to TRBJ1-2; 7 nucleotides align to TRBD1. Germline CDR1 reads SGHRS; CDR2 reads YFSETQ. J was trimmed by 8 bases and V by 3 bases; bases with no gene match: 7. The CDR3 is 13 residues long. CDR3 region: CASSSATGMGYTF. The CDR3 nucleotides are TGCGCCAGCAGCTCAGCGACAGGGATGGGCTACACCTTC.

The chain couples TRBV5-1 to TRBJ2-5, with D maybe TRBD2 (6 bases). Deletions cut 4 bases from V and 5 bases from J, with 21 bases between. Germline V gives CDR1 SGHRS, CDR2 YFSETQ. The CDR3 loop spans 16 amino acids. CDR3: CASSPRDATGGETQYF. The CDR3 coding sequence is TGCGCCAGCAGCCCCCGGGACGCAACTGGAGGGGAGACCCAGTACTTC.

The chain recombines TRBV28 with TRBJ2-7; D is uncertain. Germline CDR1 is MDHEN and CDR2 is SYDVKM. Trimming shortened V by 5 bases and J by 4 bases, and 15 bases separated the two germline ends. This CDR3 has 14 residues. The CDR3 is CASSEIPRGYEQYF. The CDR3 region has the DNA TGTGCCAGCAGTGAAATCCCCCGCGGTTACGAGCAGTACTTC.

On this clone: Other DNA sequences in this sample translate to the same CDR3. The CDR3 nucleotides read TGTGCCAGCAGCCCCCCCGGGAGCGGGTCCTACGAGCAGTACTTC. This translates into CASSPPGSGSYEQYF. The chain combines TRBV28 with TRBJ2-7, with D perhaps matching TRBD2 (6 bases). Trimming removed 6 bases at V and 1 base at J, with 16 bases between. This CDR3 spans 15 amino acids. Germline V gene sequence: CDR1 MDHEN, CDR2 SYDVKM.

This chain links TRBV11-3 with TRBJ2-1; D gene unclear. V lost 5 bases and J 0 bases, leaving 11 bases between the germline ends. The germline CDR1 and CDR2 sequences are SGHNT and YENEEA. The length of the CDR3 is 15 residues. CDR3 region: CASSIRVSSYNEQFF. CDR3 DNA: TGTGCCAGCAGCATTAGGGTCAGCTCCTACAATGAGCAGTTCTTC.

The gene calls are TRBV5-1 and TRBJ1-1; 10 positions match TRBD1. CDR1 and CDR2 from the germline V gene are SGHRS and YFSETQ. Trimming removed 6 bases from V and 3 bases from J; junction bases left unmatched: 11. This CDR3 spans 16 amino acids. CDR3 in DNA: TGCGCCAGCAAAGAGGGACAGGGGAGGCGCGACACTGAAGCTTTCTTT. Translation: CASKEGQGRRDTEAFF.